These 27 T cell receptor beta chains came from one sample sequenced in a study of cytomegalovirus exposure and HLA in healthy donors (dated by TCRdb to about 2017). Receptor libraries were prepared by the immunoSEQ multiplex PCR assay. For the multiplex PCR, a mixture combining 60 forward primers for TCR Vbeta segments and 13 reverse primers for TCR Jbeta segments was used. In TCRdb, the immuneACCESS table is reduced to in-frame sequences with V and J assigned. These tables do not hold every clone; where another copy was compared, an unresolved V gene accounts for under half, and the others remain unexplained. For this sample there are under 200,000 clones; around 81% appear just once. 2% to 2.5% of the sample belongs to the ten largest clones. What was sequenced was PBMCs. The receptors were gathered from a woman in her twenties or thirties in good health and CMV-seropositive.

The chain carries TRBV7-2 and TRBJ1-1; no clear D gene. Germline V gives CDR1 SGHTA, CDR2 FQGNSA. The V end lost 3 bases, the J end lost 2 bases, and 10 bases lay between the germline ends. The CDR3 is 14 residues long. DNA for the CDR3: TGTGCCAGCAGCTTCGTTTTTCCCAACACTGAAGCTTTCTTT. Translated, it gives CASSFVFPNTEAFF.

The chain has TRBV29-1 and TRBJ2-3; 8 bases match TRBD1. Per germline, CDR1 SQVTM and CDR2 ANQGSEA. The CDR3 totals 16 residues. J gave up 1 base and V 3 bases, and 9 bases lay outside the gene matches. In DNA form, the CDR3 reads TGCAGCGTTGAGGAAACCGGGACAGGCGGCACAGATACGCAGTATTTT. Amino acids: CSVEETGTGGTDTQYF.

V usage is TRBV7-2 and J usage is TRBJ2-4; no firm D call. Looked up from germline, CDR1 is SGHTA and CDR2 is FQGNSA. Trimming took 5 bases from V and 0 from J, leaving 8 bases between them. The CDR3 has 14 amino acids. CDR3 amino acids: CASSLEVAKNIQYF. The CDR3 DNA follows: TGTGCCAGCAGCCTTGAGGTAGCCAAAAACATTCAGTACTTC.

The chain joins TRBV28 to TRBJ1-2; 8 bases fit TRBD1. The germline CDR1 and CDR2 sequences are MDHEN and SYDVKM. This CDR3 spans 14 amino acids. V lost 6 bases to trimming and J lost 8 bases; unmatched junction nucleotides: 11. CDR3 sequence (DNA): TGTGCCAGCAGCCATCCAGGACAGGGAGGGGGCTACACCTTC. It yields the protein CASSHPGQGGGYTF.

The rearrangement joins TRBV19 to TRBJ1-1; TRBD1 matches 9 bases. The germline CDR1 and CDR2 sequences are LNHDA and SQIVND (reference sequence). V lost 3 bases and J lost 4; bases outside the gene matches: 6. The CDR3 totals 15 residues. The CDR3: CASSMYSQGATEAFF. CDR3 in DNA: TGTGCCAGTAGTATGTACTCACAGGGGGCCACTGAAGCTTTCTTT.

The table lists this clone with a count of one. The rearrangement joins TRBV28 to TRBJ1-1; 7 nucleotides align to TRBD1. The CDR3 runs to 15 residues. The junction had 5 bases not matched to a gene; V was cut back by 3 bases and J by 1 base. The germline gives CDR1 MDHEN, CDR2 SYDVKM. CDR3 nucleotide sequence: TGTGCCAGCAGTTTCGACAGGGAAACGAACACTGAAGCTTTCTTT. As protein: CASSFDRETNTEAFF.

The chain is built from TRBV5-1 and TRBJ2-1, with 10 bases fitting TRBD2. The germline CDR1 and CDR2 sequences are SGHRS and YFSETQ. Trimming cost V 0 bases and J 5 bases; bases outside gene matches: 5. The CDR3 covers 16 residues. The CDR3 sequence: CASSLGTSGSHNEQFF. Here the CDR3 DNA reads TGCGCCAGCAGCTTGGGGACTAGCGGTTCGCACAATGAGCAGTTCTTC.

CDR3 in DNA: TGTGCCAGCAGCGTAGATCCTCGGGGCTCTGGAAACACCATATATTTT. Translating it yields CASSVDPRGSGNTIYF. This chain uses TRBV9 with TRBJ1-3; D is unresolved. Trimming removed 0 bases from V and 0 bases from J, with 10 bases in between. Germline CDR1 and CDR2: SGDLS and YYNGEE. CDR3 length: 16 residues.

The chain recombines TRBV19 with TRBJ1-2; TRBD1 is a possible D gene (5 bases). The CDR3 sequence is 12 residues long. Looked up from germline, CDR1 is LNHDA and CDR2 is SQIVND (reference sequence). Deletions cut 7 bases from V and 4 bases from J, with 10 bases between. In DNA, the CDR3 is TGTGCCAGTATGCAGGGTTCCTATGGCTACACCTTC. This encodes CASMQGSYGYTF.

This chain uses TRBV15 with TRBJ1-3; tentative D call: TRBD1 (5 bases). V lost 5 bases and J 8 bases, leaving 19 bases between the germline ends. This CDR3 contains 15 residues. Germline loops: CDR1 LNHNV, CDR2 YYDKDF (reference sequence). CDR3 nucleotide sequence: TGTGCCACCAGCGCCCAAAAGGGAGGGGAGTACACCATATATTTT. This sequence encodes CATSAQKGGEYTIYF.

The count of this clone is one. The chain carries TRBV9 and TRBJ2-1; D may be TRBD2 (5 bases). Per the germline V gene, CDR1 is SGDLS and CDR2 is YYNGEE. V was cut by 2 bases and J by 8 bases, with 14 bases left in between. This CDR3 has 14 amino acids. DNA of the CDR3: TGTGCCAGCAGCGTCGGACTTTTTGGCGATGAGCAGTTCTTC. Translating gives CASSVGLFGDEQFF.

As regards this clone: In the same sample, other DNA sequences code for this CDR3. V is TRBV7-9 and J is TRBJ1-2; possibly TRBD1 for D (6 bases). CDR1 and CDR2 from the germline V gene are SEHNR and FQNEAQ (reference sequence). This CDR3 contains 14 residues. Between the trimmed V and J ends, which lost 5 bases and 4 bases, there was a span of 14 bases. In nucleotides, the CDR3 is TGTGCCAGCAGCCTCCTACAGGGAAGCTATGGCTACACCTTC. Amino acid sequence: CASSLLQGSYGYTF.

The chain has TRBV2 and TRBJ2-2; TRBD1 matches at 8 bases. After removal of 5 bases from V and 1 base from J, the junction contained 3 bases not matched to a gene. The CDR3 contains 15 residues. The germline gives CDR1 SNHLY, CDR2 FYNNEI. CDR3 amino acids: CASSSGQGNTGELFF. CDR3 nucleotide sequence: TGTGCCAGCAGTTCAGGACAGGGGAACACCGGGGAGCTGTTTTTT.

The chain combines TRBV19 with TRBJ2-7; 8 bases agree with TRBD1. The germline V gene encodes CDR1 LNHDA and CDR2 SQIVND (reference sequence). There are 15 residues in the CDR3. The J segment lost 0 bases and the V segment lost 2 bases, leaving 3 bases of the junction unmatched. CDR3 loop: CASSISQGASYEQYF. The CDR3 bases are TGTGCCAGTAGTATATCGCAGGGGGCCTCCTACGAGCAGTACTTC.

This chain uses TRBV16 with TRBJ1-2; D ambiguous. This CDR3 has 13 residues. Trimming pared 3 bases from V and 3 bases from J, leaving 8 bases between. The V gene's germline CDR1 is KGHSY and CDR2 FQNENV. In DNA form, the CDR3 reads TGTGCCAGCAGCCATAACAGTGACTATGGCTACACCTTC. Amino acids: CASSHNSDYGYTF.

The V call is TRBV9, the J call TRBJ2-3, with no clear D. With 0 bases removed from V and 0 bases from J, the gap between germline ends came to 11 bases. Germline V CDR1 and CDR2: SGDLS, YYNGEE. The CDR3 covers 16 residues. The CDR3 loop reads CASSVGSDLSTDTQYF. The CDR3 DNA sequence: TGTGCCAGCAGCGTAGGGTCAGATCTTAGCACAGATACGCAGTATTTT.

This clone was seen only a few times. The rearrangement links TRBV11-3 to TRBJ2-2; maybe TRBD1 (6 bases). Germline V lookup: CDR1 SGHNT, CDR2 YENEEA. V lost 6 bases, J lost 4 bases, and 18 bases lay in between. The CDR3 loop spans 16 amino acids. Written as DNA, the CDR3 is TGTGCCAGCAGTCCACAGGGAACTTCAGGCACCGGGGAGCTGTTTTTT. It codes for CASSPQGTSGTGELFF.

The V call is TRBV19, the J call TRBJ2-4; D unclear. Germline CDR1 LNHDA, CDR2 SQIVND (reference sequence). The CDR3 totals 16 residues. Trimming shortened V by 7 bases and J by 0 bases, and 16 bases separated the two germline ends. The CDR3 spells CASTSPVGLAKNIQYF. The CDR3 DNA reads TGTGCCAGTACCTCCCCGGTGGGCCTAGCCAAAAACATTCAGTACTTC.

The chain links TRBV14 to TRBJ2-1, with D maybe TRBD2 (6 bases). The CDR3 extends over 15 amino acids. Per the germline V gene, CDR1 is SGHDN and CDR2 is FVKESK. V dropped 1 base and J dropped 4 bases, with 11 bases sitting between them. The CDR3 DNA sequence: TGTGCCAGCAGCCAAGTCCTAGCGCGATACAATGAGCAGTTCTTC. Translation gives CASSQVLARYNEQFF.

CDR3 sequence reads: CASSPNEGEAFF. DNA for the CDR3: TGTGCCAGCAGCCCTAATGAGGGTGAAGCTTTCTTT. The chain carries TRBV7-9 and TRBJ1-1; no firm D call. Deletions cut 5 bases from V and 7 bases from J, with 11 bases between. The CDR3 runs to 12 residues. The germline CDR1 and CDR2 sequences are SEHNR and FQNEAQ (reference sequence).

The CDR3 bases are TGTGCCAGCAGCGTAGGTGGGGGGGCAGGGGAGACCCAGTACTTC. As protein: CASSVGGGAGETQYF. The V call is TRBV9, the J call TRBJ2-5; possibly TRBD2 for D (7 bases). The CDR3 contains 15 residues. The germline gives CDR1 SGDLS, CDR2 YYNGEE. V was cut by 0 bases and J by 5 bases, with 14 bases left in between.

CDR3 in DNA: TGCGCCAGCAGCCAAGTTTTAATGGAGACAGGGAGCTCCTACGAGCAGTACTTC. Amino acids: CASSQVLMETGSSYEQYF. The genes are TRBV4-3 and TRBJ2-7; 7 nucleotides align to TRBD1. The CDR3 has 18 amino acids. CDR1 LGHNA and CDR2 YSLEER come from the germline V gene. V dropped 1 base and J dropped 0; count of bases not matched to a gene: 12.

The rearrangement joins TRBV28 to TRBJ1-5; 7 bases are shared with TRBD1. The CDR3 spans 14 residues. V dropped 11 bases and J dropped 3; count of bases not matched to a gene: 10. Germline CDR1 MDHEN, CDR2 SYDVKM. CDR3 in amino acids: CAGSNRGNNQPQHF. CDR3 DNA sequence: TGTGCCGGCTCTAACAGGGGCAACAATCAGCCCCAGCATTTT.

The chain has TRBV28 and TRBJ2-6; D unresolved. Per the germline V gene, CDR1 is MDHEN and CDR2 is SYDVKM. V was clipped by 6 bases and J by 0 bases, with 9 bases between them. The CDR3 sequence is 15 residues long. This CDR3 reads CASRRASSGANVLTF. In DNA form, the CDR3 reads TGTGCCAGCAGAAGAGCCTCCTCTGGGGCCAACGTCCTGACTTTC. Variable domain in full (rest from reference TRBV28 and TRBJ2-6): DVKVTQSSRYLVKRTGEKVFLECVQDMDHENMFWYRQDPGLGLRLIYFSYDVKMKEKGDIPEGYSVSREKKERFSLILESASTNQTSMYLCASRRASSGANVLTFGAGSRLTVL.

The rearrangement links TRBV4-3 to TRBJ2-1; D possibly corresponds to TRBD2 (5 bases). V lost 3 bases and J lost 7, with 10 bases in between. The germline V gene encodes CDR1 LGHNA and CDR2 YSLEER. The CDR3 has 13 amino acids. The CDR3, as DNA: TGCGCCAGCAGCCACGGACTCTGGAATGAGCAGTTCTTC. This translates into CASSHGLWNEQFF.

The rearrangement uses TRBV14 and TRBJ1-4; no clear D gene. Trimming shortened V by 0 bases and J by 4 bases, and 18 bases separated the two germline ends. The CDR3 runs 18 residues. Germline V CDR1 and CDR2: SGHDN, FVKESK. CDR3 DNA sequence: TGTGCCAGCAGCCAAGATATGAGCCTAGGAAACCTTAATGAAAAACTGTTTTTT. Protein: CASSQDMSLGNLNEKLFF.

The rearrangement links TRBV19 to TRBJ2-1; 11 bases match TRBD2. V lost 6 bases to trimming and J lost 8 bases; unmatched junction nucleotides: 15. This CDR3 has 17 amino acids. The V gene's germline CDR1 is LNHDA and CDR2 SQIVND (reference sequence). In nucleotides, the CDR3 is TGTGCCAGTAGCCCTACCCCCGGGACTAGCGGATCCCATGAGCAGTTCTTC. This encodes CASSPTPGTSGSHEQFF.